This note documents a single T cell receptor beta chain sequence. As originally analysed: Quantification of nucleated cells was approximated via reference gene primer amplification. Sequencing used immunoSEQ multiplex PCR; TCRdb keeps in-frame clones, though not all of them. D and trimming come from the DNA, and the V and J calls and clone size come from that table. The sample includes some 120,000 clones, over 75% of them seen just once. The data were taken from a study of blood T cell repertoires in COVID-19. The wider study: Specimens from acute and convalescent COVID-19 originated in the United States, Italy and Spain. PBMCs, B-cell-depleted T cells, or T cells were the source of the cDNA or gDNA that made up the material.

Deletions cut 7 bases from V and 5 bases from J, with 20 bases between. Germline assignment: CDR1 MDHEN and CDR2 SYDVKM. The CDR3 has 15 amino acids. The receptor's source is a woman aged 55-70 years with acute or convalescent COVID-19. Sequenced: peripheral blood. The J gene is TRBJ2-5, the V gene TRBV28; a possible D gene is TRBD2 (6 bases). CDR3 region: CASTLRTGVRETQYF. As DNA, the CDR3 is TGTGCCAGCACCCTCAGAACGGGAGTTCGCGAGACCCAGTACTTC.